These 14 T cell receptor beta chains were all obtained from the same sample, sequenced in a study of blood T cell repertoires in COVID-19. Sequenced by immunoSEQ multiplex PCR; TCRdb stores in-frame clones only, minus some. Among 250,000 to 300,000 clones, about nine tenths were seen once, and the ten largest hold around 1.1%. Sequencing used PBMCs or T cells enriched from blood (not recorded which). These receptors were obtained from a woman aged 25 to 39 who had recovered from COVID-19.

V and J are TRBV7-2 and TRBJ2-3; D is possibly TRBD2 (5 bases). V lost 5 bases, J lost 8 bases, and 11 bases lay in between. The CDR3 covers 12 residues. Per the germline V gene, CDR1 is SGHTA and CDR2 is FQGNSA. CDR3 nucleotides: TGTGCCAGCAGCCCCCGGACTTCTACGCAGTATTTT. It encodes CASSPRTSTQYF.

V usage is TRBV19 and J usage is TRBJ2-7; TRBD1 aligns across 7 bases. J lost 7 bases, V lost 4 bases, and 1 base had no gene match. The CDR3 has 11 amino acids. Germline V CDR1 and CDR2: LNHDA, SQIVND (reference sequence). The CDR3 DNA is TGTGCCAGTAGTAGGGGACAGGAGCAGTACTTC. Residues: CASSRGQEQYF.

Points on this clone: Relative to the germline gene, one junction end is altered; a read error may explain this. J is TRBJ2-1 and V is TRBV6-5; tentative D call: TRBD2 (6 bases). This CDR3 is 12 amino acids long. In germline, CDR1 is MNHEY, CDR2 SVGAGI. The CDR3 DNA is TGTGCCGGCAGCGGGTCCTACAATGAGCAGTTCTTC. Encoded protein: CAGSGSYNEQFF.

The chain carries TRBV6-2 or TRBV6-3 and TRBJ2-2, with a tentative D call TRBD2 (6 bases). The CDR3 has 15 residues. Trimming removed 6 bases from V and 4 bases from J, with 15 bases in between. Germline V gene data show CDR1 as MNHEY and CDR2 as SVGEGT. The CDR3: CASSLIEGGTGELFF. For the CDR3, the DNA is TGTGCCAGCAGCCTAATAGAGGGAGGCACCGGGGAGCTGTTTTTT.

The rearrangement joins TRBV5-4 to TRBJ2-3; D is ambiguous. This CDR3 has 14 residues. CDR1 and CDR2 from the germline V gene are SGHNT and YYREEE (reference sequence). V was cut by 0 bases and J by 5 bases, with 10 bases left in between. The CDR3 sequence: CASSLVSLKDTQYF. In nucleotides, the CDR3 is TGTGCCAGCAGCTTGGTTAGTCTAAAAGATACGCAGTATTTT.

The chain joins TRBV6-6 to TRBJ2-1, with 12 bases aligning to TRBD2. The J segment lost 7 bases and the V segment lost 0 bases, leaving 1 base of the junction unmatched. The germline gives CDR1 MNHNY, CDR2 SVGAGI (reference sequence). CDR3 length: 15 amino acids. CDR3 loop: CASSYSLAGGNEQFF. CDR3 DNA sequence: TGTGCCAGCAGTTACTCACTAGCGGGGGGAAATGAGCAGTTCTTC.

The gene calls are TRBV28 and TRBJ1-1; TRBD1 aligns across 11 bases. This CDR3 region has 16 residues. Germline CDR1 reads MDHEN; CDR2 reads SYDVKM. J lost 5 bases, V lost 5 bases, and 10 bases had no gene match. CDR3 bases: TGTGCCAGCAGTGGTACGGACAGGGGGCTGAGGACTGAAGCTTTCTTT. It encodes CASSGTDRGLRTEAFF.

The V gene is TRBV27, the J gene TRBJ2-2; 10 bases fit TRBD1. V dropped 8 bases and J dropped 5; count of bases not matched to a gene: 17. Germline lookup yields CDR1 MNHEY and CDR2 SMNVEV (reference sequence). The CDR3 is 18 residues long. This CDR3 is CASSRGSGQGKLTGELFF. Here the CDR3 DNA reads TGTGCCAGCTCTAGGGGGTCGGGACAGGGGAAATTGACCGGGGAGCTGTTTTTT.

The chain carries TRBV7-3 and TRBJ1-3, with 11 positions matching TRBD1. The CDR3 extends over 16 amino acids. Trimming at V came to 0 bases and at J to 3 bases, leaving 1 base not matched to a gene. Germline CDR1 reads SGHTA; CDR2 reads FQGTGA. The CDR3 loop reads CASSLTGTGGGNTIYF. Here the CDR3 DNA reads TGTGCCAGCAGCTTAACCGGGACAGGGGGTGGAAACACCATATATTTT.

The genes are TRBV29-1 and TRBJ2-7, with D unclear. The CDR3 contains 13 residues. V lost 5 bases and J lost 0, with 11 bases in between. CDR1 is SQVTM and CDR2 is ANQGSEA in the germline V gene. Written as DNA, the CDR3 is TGCAGCGTTAGGCAGGTTAACTCCTACGAGCAGTACTTC. Translation gives CSVRQVNSYEQYF.

The V call is TRBV6-5, the J call TRBJ1-2, with TRBD1 identical over 7 bases. V shed 6 bases, J shed 13 bases, and the junction held 17 bases outside the gene matches. The CDR3 sequence is 14 residues long. Germline CDR1 reads MNHEY; CDR2 reads SVGAGI. The CDR3 sequence is CASRIRDRVPSCTF. The CDR3, as DNA: TGTGCCAGCAGGATAAGAGACAGGGTACCTAGTTGCACCTTC.

This clone was found once. V is TRBV6-5 and J is TRBJ1-2; no clear D gene. The CDR3 is made up of 14 amino acids. CDR1 is MNHEY, CDR2 SVGAGI, per germline. The germline V and J ends were trimmed by 6 bases and 4 bases, with 15 bases remaining between them. This CDR3 is CASSANLERYGYTF. In nucleotides, the CDR3 is TGTGCCAGCAGCGCAAACCTGGAGCGCTATGGCTACACCTTC.

The chain couples TRBV29-1 to TRBJ2-3, with 7 bases identical to TRBD2. This CDR3 region has 14 residues. The trim removed 6 bases at V and 0 bases at J, leaving 6 bases unmatched. Germline V lookup: CDR1 SQVTM, CDR2 ANQGSEA. The CDR3 loop reads CSVRKAGSTDTQYF. CDR3 sequence (DNA): TGCAGCGTCCGAAAAGCGGGAAGCACAGATACGCAGTATTTT.

The rearrangement uses TRBV7-9 and TRBJ2-2; 13 bases match TRBD2. CDR1 and CDR2 (germline): SEHNR, FQNEAQ (reference sequence). The CDR3 has 18 amino acids. With 6 bases clipped from V and 2 bases from J, the junction kept 9 bases outside the gene matches. The CDR3 DNA reads as TGTGCCAGCAGTTACCGACTAGCGGGAGGTGCAAACACCGGGGAGCTGTTTTTT. As protein: CASSYRLAGGANTGELFF.